This T cell receptor beta chain is drawn from a study of identical twins (dated by TCRdb to the mid-2010s). About the full investigation: To test whether fetal clonotypes persist, the study used deep sequencing on TCR alpha and beta repertoires from monozygotic twins, unrelated adults of various ages, and cord blood. To rule out contamination, the twin experiments were replicated at different times with different library preparation protocols.

On the study overall, not on this receptor specifically: In monozygotic twins, recombination models systematically underestimated out-of-frame TCR alpha sharing, but the models matched the sharing seen between unrelated individuals. In beta out-of-frame sequences, excess twin sharing was weaker, because having fewer shared sequences lowered the signal-to-noise ratio. Invariant T cells such as MAIT and iNKT could partly confound zero-insertion analyses, though diverse VJ usage argued against this for most clonotypes. Fewer insertions were carried by abundant cord blood beta clonotypes, a similar but weaker trend appeared in young adult naive repertoires, and no such trend appeared in memory repertoires. Compared with coincidental sharing between unrelated individuals, an excess of low generation-probability sequences was observed among out-of-frame TCR alpha sequences shared between twins. Conclusions relied on cross-sectional statistical analysis, since the same donors could not be followed over many years.

Library prep was done by 5' RACE. The instrument was an Illumina HiSeq 2000. A universal primer binding site was added through template switching, and the final cDNA carried a unique molecular identifier so that TCR cDNA molecules could be counted accurately. First-strand cDNA for TCR alpha and beta chains was synthesized from specific primers in the conserved constant-segment region. To control for contamination, each cDNA library was double barcoded with a SMART-Mk sample barcode plus Illumina barcodes. TruSeq adapter sequences, together with Illumina sample barcodes, were added in two successive PCR steps. The TCR alpha and beta cDNA libraries were sequenced on the Illumina HiSeq platform using custom primers. In the authors' own workflow: MiGEC processed the raw reads to extract unique molecular identifiers, while MiXCR was used to determine the CDR3 positions. For each individual, recombination models were inferred using an EM algorithm with the repgenHMM and IGoR tools. The analysis of shared clonotypes was done with the tcR package in R, with sharing normalized by the product of cloneset sizes. Out-of-frame nonproductive sequences were analyzed to study raw recombination free of thymic and clonal selection effects. Starting from the raw public reads, TCRdb applied fastp trimming at Q25, assembled clones with MiXCR and retained in-frame beta chains. Every distinct CDR3 protein forms one entry, paired with its most common genes and DNA. None of the V and J calls come from the authors' own analysis; TCRdb made them. This sample holds approximately 260,000 distinct CDR3 sequences; around an eighth were observed only once. Approximately 9.3% of the sample is in the top ten clones.

Only healthy Caucasian donors were included. Using Miltenyi CD45RO+ enrichment and human naive T-cell isolation kits, memory (CD45RO+) and naive T cells were isolated from PBMC. On this clonotype itself: No antigen is known for it. No base quality values were provided; no much bigger clone lies one nucleotide off.

Trimming accounts for 4 bases at V and 4 bases at J, while the number of junction bases matched to no gene is 9. The CDR3 goes from the cysteine to the phenylalanine over 17 residues. Only the CDR3 portion is preserved as DNA: 51 bases, with reading frame beginning at the first base. The germline V gene gives CDR1 as ENHRY and CDR2 as SYGVKD. The chain is made from TRBV10-3 and TRBJ2-4, with 11 bases aligning to TRBD2. Specimen: memory (CD45RO+) T cells sorted from blood. The sample's cell subset or site label, decoded: CD45RO+ enriched T cells. This sequence originates from a woman between 18 and 30 years old in good health. The DNA sequence reads TGTGCCATCAGTGTCTCTAGCGGGGGGACCGTGAAAAACATTCAGTACTTC. Its amino acids are CAISVSSGGTVKNIQYF.